Listed below are T cell receptor beta chains from one sample, sequenced in a study of blood T cells in healthy people across ages. A single record per CDR3 protein comes from TCRdb applying MiXCR to the 5' RACE reads. The sample includes around 1.7 million distinct CDR3 sequences, over 25% seen only once; the top ten take 7% to 9%. The sample comprised blood. All receptors come from a woman aged 25 to 39 in good health. The CDR3 runs from the conserved cysteine through the conserved F or W. A D gene is named only where the DNA matches it firmly. Clone sizes are given selectively: once, few, many, or a class where the clone is expanded.

cdr3_length,j_call,d_call,v_call,clone_size,cdr3_aa,cdr3_nt
13,TRBJ1-2,-,TRBV6-1,-,CANSSDIFYGYTF,TGTGCCAACTCCTCGGACATTTTCTATGGCTACACCTTC
18,TRBJ2-1,TRBD2,TRBV7-2,many,CASSLLILAGDSYNEQFF,TGTGCCAGCAGCTTACTAATTTTAGCGGGGGACTCCTACAATGAGCAGTTCTTC
16,TRBJ2-1,TRBD1,TRBV14,-,CASSQDYGTAYNEQFF,TGTGCCAGCAGCCAAGATTACGGGACAGCCTACAATGAGCAGTTCTTC
13,TRBJ2-7,TRBD2,TRBV6-2/TRBV6-3,few,CANHSGLAYEQYF,TGTGCCAACCACTCGGGACTAGCCTACGAGCAGTACTTC
12,TRBJ2-1,TRBD2,TRBV30,-,CAWSSGGGWKFF,TGTGCCTGGAGCAGCGGCGGGGGTTGGAAGTTCTTC
16,TRBJ2-3,TRBD1,TRBV7-3,-,CASSSSMGQGTDTQYF,TGTGCCAGCAGCTCCTCCATGGGACAGGGTACAGATACGCAGTATTTT
14,TRBJ2-7,TRBD1,TRBV6-6,-,CATSDQGAIYEQYF,TGTGCCACCAGCGACCAGGGGGCAATCTACGAGCAGTACTTC
17,TRBJ2-3,-,TRBV12-3/TRBV12-4,-,CASSLALLKKTGDTQYF,TGTGCCAGCAGTTTAGCGCTTTTAAAGAAAACCGGAGATACGCAGTATTTT
13,TRBJ1-1,-,TRBV7-9,few,CASSPVWGTEAFF,TGTGCCAGCAGCCCTGTATGGGGCACTGAAGCTTTCTTT
18,TRBJ2-1,TRBD2,TRBV7-9,-,CASIDNSPTGGSYNEQFF,TGTGCCAGCATCGATAACTCCCCAACGGGGGGCTCCTACAATGAGCAGTTCTTC
20,TRBJ2-1,-,TRBV27,-,CASSEGFGADQPQHFGEQFF,-
12,TRBJ2-1,-,TRBV6-6,few,CASSIYREEQFF,TGTGCCAGCAGTATTTACCGAGAAGAGCAGTTCTTC
14,TRBJ1-5,-,TRBV7-2,few,CASSSTAGGQPQHF,TGTGCCAGCAGTTCGACAGCCGGGGGGCAGCCCCAGCATTTT
13,TRBJ2-7,-,TRBV12-3/TRBV12-4,-,CASSSSLSYEQYF,TGTGCCAGCAGTTCCAGTCTGTCCTACGAGCAGTACTTC
15,TRBJ1-3,TRBD1,TRBV28,-,CASSPGTDYRSTIYF,TGTGCCAGCAGCCCCGGGACAGATTATCGCAGCACCATATATTTT
14,TRBJ1-1,-,TRBV9,-,CASSSTYRNTEAFF,TGTGCCAGCAGCAGCACCTACAGGAACACTGAAGCTTTCTTT
14,TRBJ1-2,-,TRBV15,many,CATSRVRESYGYTF,TGTGCCACCAGCAGAGTTAGAGAGAGCTATGGCTACACCTTC
17,TRBJ2-5,TRBD2,TRBV2,many,CASSEVQLAGDQETQYF,TGTGCCAGCAGTGAAGTCCAACTAGCGGGAGACCAAGAGACCCAGTACTTC
15,TRBJ2-4,TRBD2,TRBV29-1,-,CSARNLADSYNEQYF,TGCAGCGCCAGAAATCTAGCGGACTCCTACAATGAGCAGTACTTC
16,TRBJ2-1,TRBD2,TRBV30,-,CAWSVRLADSYNEQFF,TGTGCCTGGAGTGTACGGCTAGCGGACTCCTACAATGAGCAGTTCTTC
15,TRBJ2-1,TRBD1,TRBV20-1,few,CSARDHGQGVVGQFF,TGCAGTGCTAGAGATCACGGACAGGGAGTTGTTGGGCAGTTCTTC
14,TRBJ1-2,TRBD1,TRBV5-1,few,CASSFGTGELGYTF,TGCGCCAGCAGCTTTGGGACAGGGGAGCTCGGCTACACCTTC
13,TRBJ2-7,-,TRBV6-5,-,CASSLTLEFEQYF,TGTGCCAGCAGTTTAACTCTAGAATTCGAGCAGTACTTC
16,TRBJ2-1,-,TRBV6-5,few,CASSYTASGLHNERFF,TGTGCCAGCAGTTATACGGCCTCCGGGCTACACAATGAGCGGTTCTTC
17,TRBJ2-3,TRBD2,TRBV6-2/TRBV6-3,-,CASSYTKRGSWTDTQYF,TGTGCCAGCAGTTACACGAAGCGGGGGAGTTGGACAGATACGCAGTATTTT
16,TRBJ2-3,-,TRBV7-6,-,CASSLDGGGIADTQYF,TGTGCCAGCAGCTTAGACGGGGGCGGGATCGCAGATACGCAGTATTTT
14,TRBJ2-5,-,TRBV18,many,CASSPDSYQYEQYF,TGTGCCAGCTCACCAGACTCTTACCAATATGAGCAGTACTTC
13,TRBJ1-1,-,TRBV9,many,CASSRGGDTEAFF,TGTGCCAGCAGCCGGGGTGGGGACACTGAAGCTTTCTTT
17,TRBJ2-1,TRBD1,TRBV7-8,few,CASSVSRGTGMYNEQFF,TGTGCCAGCAGCGTAAGCCGCGGGACAGGGATGTACAATGAGCAGTTCTTC
16,TRBJ2-1,TRBD2,TRBV5-1,few,CASSFGTSGGYNEQFF,TGCGCCAGCAGCTTTGGGACTAGCGGGGGTTACAATGAGCAGTTCTTC
14,TRBJ2-5,TRBD2,TRBV20-1,-,CSARGPGLGETQYF,TGCAGTGCTAGAGGCCCGGGACTAGGGGAGACCCAGTACTTC
12,TRBJ2-5,-,TRBV12-3/TRBV12-4,-,CASSPTEDAQYF,TGTGCCAGCAGCCCGACAGAAGATGCCCAGTACTTC
14,TRBJ2-3,-,TRBV20-1,few,CSARDRGKTDTQYF,TGCAGTGCTAGAGATCGGGGGAAAACAGATACGCAGTATTTT
14,TRBJ2-7,TRBD1,TRBV27,-,CASSAGTGFYEQYF,TGTGCCAGCAGCGCCGGGACAGGGTTTTACGAGCAGTACTTC
16,TRBJ2-6,-,TRBV12-5,few,CASGLARTSGANVLTF,TGTGCTAGTGGTTTGGCCCGGACCTCTGGGGCCAACGTCCTGACTTTC
16,TRBJ2-7,-,TRBV5-5,-,CASSFLPPPSSSEQYF,TGTGCCAGCAGCTTTCTCCCCCCCCCTAGCTCATCGGAGCAGTACTTC
15,TRBJ2-7,TRBD2,TRBV7-2,many,CASSLFLAGEYEQYF,TGTGCCAGCAGCTTATTCCTAGCGGGGGAGTACGAGCAGTACTTC
16,TRBJ2-1,-,TRBV2,-,CASSERRGASYNEQFF,TGTGCCAGCAGTGAGCGGCGGGGCGCTTCCTACAATGAGCAGTTCTTC
14,TRBJ1-2,-,TRBV20-1,-,CSARDTPARYGYTF,TGCAGTGCTAGGGACACACCGGCCCGCTATGGCTACACCTTC
15,TRBJ2-7,-,TRBV20-1,many,CSATAGSTSSYEQYF,TGCAGTGCTACGGCAGGATCAACAAGCTCCTACGAGCAGTACTTC
15,TRBJ2-1,TRBD2,TRBV29-1,-,CSVPPAGGFRDEQFF,TGCAGCGTGCCCCCCGCGGGAGGGTTCAGGGATGAGCAGTTCTTC
13,TRBJ2-5,-,TRBV12-3/TRBV12-4,many,CASGAGEEETQYF,TGTGCCAGCGGGGCAGGGGAGGAGGAGACCCAGTACTTC
15,TRBJ1-1,TRBD1,TRBV5-1,-,CASSWGTGSQTEAFF,TGCGCCAGCAGCTGGGGGACAGGGAGTCAGACTGAAGCTTTCTTT
14,TRBJ2-1,TRBD1,TRBV5-1,many,CASSSGTGNNEQFF,TGCGCCAGCAGCTCCGGGACAGGGAACAATGAGCAGTTCTTC
14,TRBJ2-1,-,TRBV4-1,-,CASSHLNGLNEQFF,TGCGCCAGCAGCCACCTCAATGGGCTCAATGAGCAGTTCTTC
13,TRBJ1-1,-,TRBV5-1,few,CASSLAGTTEAFF,TGCGCCAGCAGCTTGGCAGGGACCACTGAAGCTTTCTTT
15,TRBJ1-1,-,TRBV10-3,-,CAISESDSFNTEAFF,TGTGCCATCAGTGAGTCGGACAGTTTTAACACTGAAGCTTTCTTT
14,TRBJ1-5,-,TRBV29-1,many,CSVDGGTPNQPQHF,TGCAGCGTTGATGGTGGGACACCCAATCAGCCCCAGCATTTT
14,TRBJ1-1,-,TRBV15,few,CATSRFPMNTEAFF,TGTGCCACCAGCAGATTCCCTATGAACACTGAAGCTTTCTTT
14,TRBJ2-1,-,TRBV3-1,many,CASSPRVSYNEQFF,TGTGCCAGCAGCCCCAGGGTGTCCTACAATGAGCAGTTCTTC
16,TRBJ2-3,TRBD2,TRBV7-9,few,CASSLHTSGSTDTQYF,TGTGCCAGCAGCTTACATACCAGCGGGAGTACAGATACGCAGTATTTT
15,TRBJ2-1,TRBD2,TRBV2,-,CASSRGLAGGTEQFF,TGTGCCAGCAGCCGGGGACTAGCGGGGGGGACTGAGCAGTTCTTC
15,TRBJ1-5,TRBD1,TRBV7-2,few,CASSSGQASNQPQHF,TGTGCCAGCAGCTCGGGACAGGCTAGCAATCAGCCCCAGCATTTT
15,TRBJ2-3,TRBD1,TRBV12-5,-,CASGPGQAGTDTQYF,TGTGCTAGCGGACCCGGACAGGCGGGCACAGATACGCAGTATTTT